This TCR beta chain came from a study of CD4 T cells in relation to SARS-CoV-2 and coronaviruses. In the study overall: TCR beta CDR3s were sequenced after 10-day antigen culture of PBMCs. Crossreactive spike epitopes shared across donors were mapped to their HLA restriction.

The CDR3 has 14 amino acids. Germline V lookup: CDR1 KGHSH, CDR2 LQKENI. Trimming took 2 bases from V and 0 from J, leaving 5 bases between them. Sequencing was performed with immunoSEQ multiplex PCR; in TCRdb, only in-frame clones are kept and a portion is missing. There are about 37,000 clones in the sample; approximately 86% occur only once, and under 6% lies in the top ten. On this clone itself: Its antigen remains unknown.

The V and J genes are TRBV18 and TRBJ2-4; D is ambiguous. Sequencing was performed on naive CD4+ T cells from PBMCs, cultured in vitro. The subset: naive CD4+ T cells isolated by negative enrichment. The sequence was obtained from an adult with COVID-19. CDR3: CASSPVLAKNIQYF. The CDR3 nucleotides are TGTGCCAGCTCACCAGTCCTAGCCAAAAACATTCAGTACTTC. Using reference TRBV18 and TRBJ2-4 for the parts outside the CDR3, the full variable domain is NAGVMQNPRHLVRRRGQEARLRCSPMKGHSHVYWYRQLPEEGLKFMVYLQKENIIDESGMPKERFSAEFPKEGPSILRIQQVVRGDSAAYFCASSPVLAKNIQYFGAGTRLSVL.